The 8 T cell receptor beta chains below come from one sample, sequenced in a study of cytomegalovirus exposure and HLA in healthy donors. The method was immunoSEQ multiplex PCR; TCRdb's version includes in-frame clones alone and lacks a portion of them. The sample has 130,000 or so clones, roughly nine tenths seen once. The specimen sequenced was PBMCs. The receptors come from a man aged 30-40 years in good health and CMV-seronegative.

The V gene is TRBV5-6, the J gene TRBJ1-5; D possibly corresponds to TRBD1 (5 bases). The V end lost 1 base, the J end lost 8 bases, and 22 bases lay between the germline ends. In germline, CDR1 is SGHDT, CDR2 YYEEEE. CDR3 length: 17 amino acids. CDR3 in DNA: TGTGCCAGCAGCTTGTGGTCATGGGCAGGGTATATCAAGCCCCAGCATTTT. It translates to CASSLWSWAGYIKPQHF.

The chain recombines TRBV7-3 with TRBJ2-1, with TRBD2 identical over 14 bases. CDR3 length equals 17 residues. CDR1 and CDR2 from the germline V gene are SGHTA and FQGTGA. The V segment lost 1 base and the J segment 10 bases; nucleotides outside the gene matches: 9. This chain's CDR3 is CASSLSPGTSGGREQFF. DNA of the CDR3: TGTGCCAGCAGCTTAAGTCCCGGGACTAGCGGGGGCCGGGAGCAGTTCTTC. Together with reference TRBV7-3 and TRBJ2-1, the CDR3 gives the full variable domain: GAGVSQTPSNKVTEKGKYVELRCDPISGHTALYWYRQSLGQGPEFLIYFQGTGAADDSGLPNDRFFAVRPEGSVSTLKIQRTERGDSAVYLCASSLSPGTSGGREQFFGPGTRLTVL.

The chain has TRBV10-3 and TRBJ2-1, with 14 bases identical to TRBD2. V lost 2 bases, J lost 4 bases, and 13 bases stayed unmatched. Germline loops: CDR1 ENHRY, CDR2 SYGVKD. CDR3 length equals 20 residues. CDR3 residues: CAISEPFGLAGGTKYNEQFF. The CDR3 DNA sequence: TGTGCCATCAGTGAGCCCTTCGGACTAGCGGGGGGAACGAAATACAATGAGCAGTTCTTC.

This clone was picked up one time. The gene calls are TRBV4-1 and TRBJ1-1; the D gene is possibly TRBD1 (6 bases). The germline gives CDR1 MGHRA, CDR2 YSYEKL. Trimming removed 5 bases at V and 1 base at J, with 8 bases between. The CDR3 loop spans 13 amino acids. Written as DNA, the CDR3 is TGCGCCAGCAGCTTACAGGGGAACACTGAAGCTTTCTTT. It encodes CASSLQGNTEAFF.

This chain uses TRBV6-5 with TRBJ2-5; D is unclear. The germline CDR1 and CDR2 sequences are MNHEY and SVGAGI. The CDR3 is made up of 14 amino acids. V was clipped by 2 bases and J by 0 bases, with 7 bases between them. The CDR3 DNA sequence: TGTGCCAGCAGTTACGACATAAACCAAGAGACCCAGTACTTC. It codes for CASSYDINQETQYF.

DNA of the CDR3: TGTGCCAGCAGTTACAACGAGAACATTCAGTACTTC. Its protein is CASSYNENIQYF. The chain links TRBV6-6 to TRBJ2-4; unclear D gene. The CDR3 is 12 amino acids. Trimming removed 2 bases at V and 7 bases at J, with 6 bases between. Looked up from germline, CDR1 is MNHNY and CDR2 is SVGAGI (reference sequence).

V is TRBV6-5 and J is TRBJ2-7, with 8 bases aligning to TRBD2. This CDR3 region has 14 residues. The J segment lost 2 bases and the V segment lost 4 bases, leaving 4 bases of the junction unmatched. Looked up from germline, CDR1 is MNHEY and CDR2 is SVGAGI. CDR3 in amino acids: CASSSTSATYEQYF. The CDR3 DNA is TGTGCCAGCAGTTCGACTAGCGCCACCTACGAGCAGTACTTC.

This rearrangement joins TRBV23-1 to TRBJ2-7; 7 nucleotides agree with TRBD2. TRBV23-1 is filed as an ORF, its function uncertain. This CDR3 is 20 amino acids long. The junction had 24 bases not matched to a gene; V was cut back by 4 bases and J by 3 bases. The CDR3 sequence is CASSLGVWTSSSFTGYEQYF. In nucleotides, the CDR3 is TGCGCCAGCAGTCTCGGTGTCTGGACTAGTTCCTCTTTTACTGGCTACGAGCAGTACTTC.